This entry lists 24 T cell receptor beta chains sequenced from one sample in a study of T cell responses to AZD1222 COVID-19 vaccine. This table comes from immunoSEQ multiplex PCR, and its TCRdb copy is limited to in-frame clones, with some not included. The table has roughly 120,000 clones, 88% seen once. Source: peripheral blood, taken on day 0 of AZD1222 vaccination. The source of these receptors is an adult in good health.

This chain joins TRBV7-2 and TRBJ1-1; D may be TRBD1 (6 bases). The CDR3 totals 14 residues. Germline V CDR1 and CDR2: SGHTA, FQGNSA. V was trimmed by 0 bases and J by 5 bases, leaving 10 bases between them. CDR3 sequence reads: CASSLAGGRTEAFF. The CDR3 region has the DNA TGTGCCAGCAGCTTAGCCGGGGGCCGGACTGAAGCTTTCTTT.

This clone has only a few counts. V gene TRBV5-4 combines with J gene TRBJ1-6; D unresolved. The CDR3 consists of 16 residues. Germline V CDR1 and CDR2: SGHNT, YYREEE (reference sequence). V lost 4 bases and J 0 bases, leaving 11 bases between the germline ends. The CDR3 here is CASSGAKSSYNSPLHF. The CDR3 nucleotides are TGTGCCAGCAGCGGAGCCAAAAGCTCCTATAATTCACCCCTCCACTTT.

The chain carries TRBV6-5 and TRBJ1-4, with 9 bases matching TRBD1. CDR1 MNHEY and CDR2 SVGAGI come from the germline V gene. CDR3 length: 15 amino acids. The V gene end was trimmed by 4 bases and the J gene end by 7 bases; junction bases not matched to a gene: 7. CDR3 loop: CASSFLTGGPEKLFF. CDR3 DNA: TGTGCCAGCAGTTTCCTGACAGGGGGGCCTGAAAAACTGTTTTTT.

The V gene is TRBV10-3, the J gene TRBJ1-2, with D unclear. This CDR3 contains 14 residues. Deletions cut 6 bases from V and 8 bases from J, with 19 bases between. Germline CDR1 is ENHRY and CDR2 is SYGVKD. The CDR3 is CAISRAGGEGGYTF. CDR3 DNA: TGTGCCATCAGCCGAGCGGGCGGGGAGGGCGGCTACACCTTC.

The chain has TRBV12-5 and TRBJ1-5; D call uncertain. The CDR3 consists of 15 residues. Germline V gene sequence: CDR1 LGHNT, CDR2 FRNRAP. Trimming cost V 6 bases and J 7 bases, with 19 bases left between them. The CDR3: CASGPTGWGHQPQHF. As DNA, the CDR3 is TGTGCTAGTGGCCCCACGGGATGGGGTCACCAGCCCCAGCATTTT. Based on the CDR3 plus reference TRBV12-5 and TRBJ1-5, the full variable domain is DARVTQTPRHKVTEMGQEVTMRCQPILGHNTVFWYRQTMMQGLELLAYFRNRAPLDDSGMPKDRFSAEMPDATLATLKIQPSEPRDSAVYFCASGPTGWGHQPQHFGDGTRLSIL.

V is TRBV5-1 and J is TRBJ2-1; D is perhaps TRBD2 (6 bases). Germline V CDR1 and CDR2: SGHRS, YFSETQ. V was clipped by 0 bases and J by 7 bases, with 11 bases between them. CDR3 size: 14 residues. The CDR3 spells CASSLVGLRNEQFF. The CDR3 DNA reads TGCGCCAGCAGCTTGGTGGGACTCCGGAATGAGCAGTTCTTC. Filled out from reference TRBV5-1 and TRBJ2-1, the complete variable domain reads KAGVTQTPRYLIKTRGQQVTLSCSPISGHRSVSWYQQTPGQGLQFLFEYFSETQRNKGNFPGRFSGRQFSNSRSEMNVSTLELGDSALYLCASSLVGLRNEQFFGPGTRLTVL.

This clone came up a few times. This chain links TRBV19 with TRBJ2-1, with 10 positions matching TRBD2. Germline V CDR1 and CDR2: LNHDA, SQIVND (reference sequence). The CDR3 extends over 14 amino acids. With V trimmed by 10 bases and J by 8 bases, 11 bases remained unmatched. For the CDR3, the DNA is TGTGCCACCTCTTCAGCGGGGGGGGGCTATGAGCAGTTCTTC. Protein: CATSSAGGGYEQFF. Using reference TRBV19 and TRBJ2-1 for the parts outside the CDR3, the full variable domain is DGGITQSPKYLFRKEGQNVTLSCEQNLNHDAMYWYRQDPGQGLRLIYYSQIVNDFQKGDIAEGYSVSREKKESFPLTVTSAQKNPTAFYLCATSSAGGGYEQFFGPGTRLTVL.

This clone was detected only once. The chain uses TRBV20-1 and TRBJ1-1; D is ambiguous. This CDR3 has 11 residues. Trimming took 6 bases from V and 5 from J, leaving 10 bases between them. CDR1 is DFQATT and CDR2 is SNEGSKA in the germline V gene (reference sequence). CDR3 loop: CSAHPGTEAFF. In DNA, the CDR3 is TGCAGTGCCCACCCCGGGACTGAAGCTTTCTTT.

The genes are TRBV5-1 and TRBJ1-2; weak D call: TRBD1 (6 bases). V shed 4 bases and J shed 4 bases, with 11 bases lying between them. In germline, CDR1 is SGHRS, CDR2 YFSETQ. The CDR3 totals 13 residues. CDR3 in DNA: TGCGCCAGCAGCGTAGGGGGGGTCTATGGCTACACCTTC. Encoded protein: CASSVGGVYGYTF.

The chain is built from TRBV6-4 and TRBJ2-7; 8 bases map to TRBD1. Germline assignment: CDR1 MRHNA and CDR2 SNTAGT. With 7 bases clipped from V and 1 base from J, the junction kept 18 bases outside the gene matches. This CDR3 has 18 residues. The CDR3 reads CASKHGVEGQGCSYEQYF. CDR3 sequence (DNA): TGTGCCAGCAAACACGGAGTAGAAGGACAGGGTTGTTCCTACGAGCAGTACTTC.

This clone has more than one count but fewer than ten. V is TRBV28 and J is TRBJ1-2; TRBD1 is a possible D gene (6 bases). Germline V gives CDR1 MDHEN, CDR2 SYDVKM. There are 12 residues in the CDR3. The ends were cut back, 6 bases at V and 4 bases at J, with 9 bases in the middle. CDR3 DNA sequence: TGTGCCAGCAGGGGGGGCGCCTATGGCTACACCTTC. Protein: CASRGGAYGYTF.

The rearrangement uses TRBV29-1 and TRBJ1-2; no firm D call. CDR1 is SQVTM and CDR2 is ANQGSEA in the germline V gene. This CDR3 region has 12 residues. The germline V and J ends were trimmed by 2 bases and 4 bases, with 8 bases remaining between them. CDR3 DNA: TGCAGCGTTGAACTCATGGCCTATGGCTACACCTTC. Its protein product is CSVELMAYGYTF.

This chain uses TRBV10-2 with TRBJ1-6, with no clear D. Germline assignment: CDR1 WSHSY and CDR2 SAAADI. This CDR3 region has 15 residues. The V end lost 4 bases, the J end lost 7 bases, and 14 bases lay between the germline ends. CDR3 sequence: CASSGRSVRNSPLHF. Written as DNA, the CDR3 is TGCGCCAGCAGTGGACGTTCGGTCCGGAATTCACCCCTCCACTTT.

This clone was counted once. V is TRBV7-9 and J is TRBJ1-1; TRBD1 aligns across 8 bases. The CDR3 totals 14 residues. Per the germline V gene, CDR1 is SEHNR and CDR2 is FQNEAQ (reference sequence). Trimming removed 6 bases from V and 6 bases from J; junction bases left unmatched: 9. Here the CDR3 DNA reads TGTGCCAGCAGTTCGGACAGGGAATGGTCTGAAGCTTTCTTT. Translation gives CASSSDREWSEAFF.

The rearrangement uses TRBV5-1 and TRBJ2-7, with D perhaps matching TRBD1 or TRBD2 (5 bases each). The CDR3 totals 15 residues. Germline CDR1 and CDR2: SGHRS and YFSETQ. Trimming left V 3 bases short and J 6 bases short, with 19 bases between. The CDR3 nucleotides are TGCGCCAGCAGCTCTCTGACCGGGACCTCAGGCGAGCAGTACTTC. Amino acids: CASSSLTGTSGEQYF.

This chain joins TRBV5-1 and TRBJ1-1; D uncertain. Germline CDR1 SGHRS, CDR2 YFSETQ. The V and J ends lost 4 bases and 1 base respectively, with 8 bases between them. The CDR3 is 13 amino acids. The CDR3 spells CASSQHENTEAFF. The DNA of the CDR3 is TGCGCCAGCAGCCAACACGAGAACACTGAAGCTTTCTTT.

The rearrangement links TRBV27 to TRBJ2-7; 8 bases are a match to TRBD1. Germline V lookup: CDR1 MNHEY, CDR2 SMNVEV (reference sequence). This CDR3 spans 14 amino acids. The ends lost 3 bases at V and 0 bases at J; junction bases unmatched: 1. The CDR3 coding sequence is TGTGCCAGCAGTTTGGGACAGGACTCCTACGAGCAGTACTTC. This sequence encodes CASSLGQDSYEQYF.

The V call is TRBV7-2, the J call TRBJ2-4; TRBD1 matches at 7 bases. V was clipped by 0 bases and J by 0 bases; unmatched bases: 14. Germline loops: CDR1 SGHTA, CDR2 FQGNSA. The CDR3 totals 20 residues. CDR3 region: CASSLAHETGTHLAKNIQYF. For the CDR3, the DNA is TGTGCCAGCAGCTTAGCGCACGAGACAGGGACCCATCTAGCCAAAAACATTCAGTACTTC.

In the case of this clone: Other nucleotide sequences from this sample produce the same CDR3. The V call is TRBV5-4, the J call TRBJ1-4; 12 nucleotides line up with TRBD1. Trimming took 3 bases from V and 8 from J; bases not matched to a gene: 5. Germline CDR1 SGHNT, CDR2 YYREEE (reference sequence). The CDR3 has 15 residues. Here the CDR3 DNA reads TGTGCCAGCAGCTCGGGACAGGGGGCGGGCGAAAAACTGTTTTTT. Its translation is CASSSGQGAGEKLFF.

V usage is TRBV27 and J usage is TRBJ1-1; 12 nucleotides line up with TRBD1. The CDR3 has 16 residues. CDR1 is MNHEY, CDR2 SMNVEV, per germline (reference sequence). Unmatched junction bases numbered 12, after V lost 5 bases and J lost 8 bases. The CDR3 DNA sequence: TGTGCCAGCAGTCGCCAAGGGACAGGGGGCAAAAGAGAAGCTTTCTTT. As protein: CASSRQGTGGKREAFF.

CDR3 DNA sequence: TGCGCCAGCAGCCAAGAACTAGGCAGGGGAAGAGATTACGAGCAGTACTTC. Its protein product is CASSQELGRGRDYEQYF. This chain uses TRBV4-3 with TRBJ2-7; a possible D gene is TRBD1 (6 bases). Germline V gene sequence: CDR1 LGHNA, CDR2 YSLEER. The CDR3 spans 17 residues. V lost 0 bases, J lost 4 bases, and 19 bases lay in between.

The chain links TRBV6-6 to TRBJ1-3, with D perhaps TRBD1 (5 bases). The CDR3 runs to 14 residues. V gave up 4 bases and J gave up 0 bases, with 7 bases separating them. Germline assignment: CDR1 MNHNY and CDR2 SVGAGI (reference sequence). The CDR3 loop is CASSWGTSGNTIYF. CDR3 DNA sequence: TGTGCCAGCAGTTGGGGGACCTCTGGAAACACCATATATTTT.

DNA for the CDR3: TGTGCCAGCTCAGAGACAGGGGGTGATGGCTACACCTTC. It yields the protein CASSETGGDGYTF. V gene TRBV18 combines with J gene TRBJ1-2, with 9 bases lining up with TRBD1. The CDR3 has 13 amino acids. Germline loops: CDR1 KGHSH, CDR2 LQKENI. The V gene end was trimmed by 5 bases and the J gene end by 6 bases; junction bases not matched to a gene: 4.

V is TRBV28 and J is TRBJ1-1, with no clear D. This CDR3 contains 15 residues. The germline CDR1 and CDR2 sequences are MDHEN and SYDVKM. Trimming left V 5 bases short and J 0 bases short, with 13 bases between. The CDR3: CASSPPGRVNTEAFF. In DNA, the CDR3 is TGTGCCAGCAGTCCCCCGGGCAGAGTGAACACTGAAGCTTTCTTT. Looking up the rest from reference TRBV28 and TRBJ1-1 gives the full variable domain: DVKVTQSSRYLVKRTGEKVFLECVQDMDHENMFWYRQDPGLGLRLIYFSYDVKMKEKGDIPEGYSVSREKKERFSLILESASTNQTSMYLCASSPPGRVNTEAFFGQGTRLTVV.